The 21 T cell receptor beta chains below were found in one sample sequenced in a study of Tregs in tolerant kidney transplant recipients. Clones were sequenced by immunoSEQ multiplex PCR, and TCRdb holds only the in-frame ones, with some missing. The data hold roughly 70,000 clones, with about 83% observed a single time. Sequenced: CD4+ T cells from blood. These receptors originate from a human donor in good health.

This clone was recorded only once. The V call is TRBV5-4, the J call TRBJ2-1, with 12 bases lining up with TRBD2. This CDR3 spans 14 amino acids. CDR1 and CDR2 from the germline V gene are SGHNT and YYREEE (reference sequence). V lost 0 bases to trimming and J lost 9 bases; unmatched junction nucleotides: 1. CDR3 sequence reads: CASSLELAGGEQFF. The DNA for the CDR3 is TGTGCCAGCAGCTTGGAACTAGCGGGGGGTGAGCAGTTCTTC.

The chain employs TRBV28 and TRBJ2-3, with 10 bases lining up with TRBD1. The germline V gene has CDR1 MDHEN and CDR2 SYDVKM. The V segment lost 6 bases and the J segment 4 bases; nucleotides outside the gene matches: 16. This CDR3 is built from 18 residues. The CDR3 bases are TGTGCCAGCAGCTCTTATGCCTACGAGACAGGGGGCCCAGATACGCAGTATTTT. Translating gives CASSSYAYETGGPDTQYF.

The chain recombines TRBV10-3 with TRBJ1-1; D possibly corresponds to TRBD1 (6 bases). Looked up from germline, CDR1 is ENHRY and CDR2 is SYGVKD. V lost 8 bases to trimming and J lost 5 bases, with 21 bases between them. This CDR3 spans 15 amino acids. The CDR3 nucleotides read TGTGCCATCCGGCGAGTGTGGGGGGCGCGGACTGAAGCTTTCTTT. Amino acids: CAIRRVWGARTEAFF.

This clone was counted once. The chain uses TRBV5-1 and TRBJ1-4, with 8 bases that match TRBD1. The CDR3 length is 15 residues. The germline gives CDR1 SGHRS, CDR2 YFSETQ. V lost 4 bases and J lost 5; bases outside the gene matches: 7. DNA for the CDR3: TGCGCCAGCAGCCACCCGCCAGGGGGCAATGAAAAACTGTTTTTT. This gives the protein CASSHPPGGNEKLFF.

In this sample, this clone is medium-sized. V usage is TRBV10-3 and J usage is TRBJ2-7; D not resolved. Trimming took 7 bases from V and 7 from J, leaving 14 bases between them. The CDR3 contains 12 residues. CDR1 is ENHRY, CDR2 SYGVKD, per germline. The CDR3 DNA reads as TGTGCCATCAACCCCGACGATCGGGAGCAGTACTTC. Protein product: CAINPDDREQYF.

The V and J genes are TRBV7-2 and TRBJ2-1; 8 bases are shared with TRBD2. Germline values: CDR1 SGHTA, CDR2 FQGNSA. V lost 4 bases, J lost 7 bases, and 12 bases stayed unmatched. The CDR3 length is 16 residues. The CDR3: CASSSGGRSAPNEQFF. CDR3 DNA sequence: TGTGCCAGCAGCTCGGGGGGGCGCTCAGCGCCGAATGAGCAGTTCTTC.

The V gene is TRBV7-3, the J gene TRBJ2-2; tentative D call: TRBD2 (6 bases). The V end was cut by 4 bases, the J end by 7 bases, with 13 bases between. Germline assignment: CDR1 SGHTA and CDR2 FQGTGA. This CDR3 has 14 residues. CDR3 sequence reads: CASSSRGNGGELFF. The CDR3 DNA follows: TGTGCCAGCAGCTCCCGGGGGAATGGCGGGGAGCTGTTTTTT. Looking up the rest from reference TRBV7-3 and TRBJ2-2 gives the full variable domain: GAGVSQTPSNKVTEKGKYVELRCDPISGHTALYWYRQSLGQGPEFLIYFQGTGAADDSGLPNDRFFAVRPEGSVSTLKIQRTERGDSAVYLCASSSRGNGGELFFGEGSRLTVL.

The chain couples TRBV7-2 to TRBJ2-7; possibly TRBD1 for D (6 bases). Germline V gene sequence: CDR1 SGHTA, CDR2 FQGNSA. Trimming left V 5 bases short and J 2 bases short, with 10 bases between. CDR3 length: 13 residues. CDR3 nucleotides: TGTGCCAGCAGCCCAAACAGGGCCTACGAGCAGTACTTC. This codes for CASSPNRAYEQYF.

V gene TRBV11-2 combines with J gene TRBJ2-3; weak D call: TRBD2 (6 bases). There are 14 residues in the CDR3. CDR1 is SGHAT, CDR2 FQNNGV, per germline. The germline V and J ends were trimmed by 4 bases and 1 base, with 9 bases remaining between them. CDR3 sequence (DNA): TGTGCCAGCAGCTCCATAGCGGGCACAGATACGCAGTATTTT. It encodes CASSSIAGTDTQYF.

The chain is built from TRBV11-1 and TRBJ2-7; 10 bases are a match to TRBD1. The CDR3 is made up of 15 amino acids. J lost 5 bases, V lost 3 bases, and 7 bases had no gene match. In germline, CDR1 is SGHAT, CDR2 FQDESV (reference sequence). CDR3 protein: CASSFLGQGDDEQYF. The CDR3 region has the DNA TGTGCCAGCAGCTTCTTAGGACAGGGGGACGACGAGCAGTACTTC.

This chain joins TRBV18 and TRBJ2-7; TRBD1 might be the D (5 bases). The V gene's germline CDR1 is KGHSH and CDR2 LQKENI. V lost 2 bases, J lost 3 bases, and 8 bases lay in between. The CDR3 runs 13 residues. The CDR3 region is CASSPVRVYEQYF. As DNA, the CDR3 is TGTGCCAGCTCACCAGTCAGGGTCTACGAGCAGTACTTC.

This chain links TRBV15 with TRBJ1-1, with unresolved D. Trimming removed 5 bases from V and 0 bases from J, with 7 bases in between. The CDR3 extends over 13 amino acids. The germline V gene encodes CDR1 LNHNV and CDR2 YYDKDF (reference sequence). Here the CDR3 reads CATSPDLNTEAFF. CDR3 bases: TGTGCCACCAGCCCGGACTTGAACACTGAAGCTTTCTTT. Looking up the rest from reference TRBV15 and TRBJ1-1 gives the full variable domain: DAMVIQNPRYQVTQFGKPVTLSCSQTLNHNVMYWYQQKSSQAPKLLFHYYDKDFNNEADTPDNFQSRRPNTSFCFLDIRSPGLGDTAMYLCATSPDLNTEAFFGQGTRLTVV.

The chain uses TRBV19 and TRBJ2-1; TRBD1 aligns across 7 bases. The CDR3 has 17 residues. Germline V gene sequence: CDR1 LNHDA, CDR2 SQIVND (reference sequence). V lost 0 bases to trimming and J lost 5 bases; unmatched junction nucleotides: 10. CDR3: CASSIDRETGRDNEQFF. For the CDR3, the DNA is TGTGCCAGTAGTATAGATCGCGAGACAGGGAGAGACAATGAGCAGTTCTTC.

Notes on this clone: One junction end does not reproduce the germline sequence, and a read error may be involved. The V and J genes are TRBV15 and TRBJ2-4, with D unresolved. The CDR3 loop spans 12 amino acids. Per the germline V gene, CDR1 is LNHNV and CDR2 is YYDKDF (reference sequence). CDR3: CATSRDGVRAAF. CDR3 nucleotides: TGTGCCACCAGCAGAGATGGAGTTCGGGCGGCGTTC.

This chain links TRBV28 with TRBJ2-4; D remains unclear. CDR1 and CDR2 (germline): MDHEN, SYDVKM. This CDR3 is 16 amino acids long. The V end lost 5 bases, the J end lost 0 bases, and 14 bases lay between the germline ends. Here the CDR3 reads CASSPLWSLAKNIQYF. The DNA for the CDR3 is TGTGCCAGCAGTCCCTTATGGAGCCTAGCCAAAAACATTCAGTACTTC.

V is TRBV6-5 and J is TRBJ2-5, with D possibly called TRBD1 or TRBD2 (5 bases each). The CDR3 runs 14 residues. Trimming cost V 4 bases and J 0 bases, with 9 bases left between them. Germline CDR1 and CDR2: MNHEY and SVGAGI. The DNA of the CDR3 is TGTGCCAGCAGTTTTTGGGGGAACCAAGAGACCCAGTACTTC. Translation: CASSFWGNQETQYF.

This CDR3 is CASSLAATGEKLFF. As DNA, the CDR3 is TGTGCCAGCAGCTTAGCGGCGACGGGTGAAAAACTGTTTTTT. The rearrangement links TRBV7-9 to TRBJ1-4; no firm D call. The V end was cut by 0 bases, the J end by 7 bases, with 9 bases between. CDR3 length: 14 amino acids. CDR1 and CDR2 from the germline V gene are SEHNR and FQNEAQ (reference sequence).

The V call is TRBV10-3, the J call TRBJ2-2; D gene unclear. This CDR3 is 14 amino acids long. V lost 7 bases to trimming and J lost 3 bases, with 12 bases between them. Germline CDR1 ENHRY, CDR2 SYGVKD. For the CDR3, the DNA is TGTGCCATCACCTCGAGCAGCGACACCGGGGAGCTGTTTTTT. The encoded protein is CAITSSSDTGELFF.

This chain joins TRBV5-6 and TRBJ2-1; maybe TRBD1 (5 bases). Germline CDR1 is SGHDT and CDR2 is YYEEEE. Between the trimmed V and J ends, which lost 0 bases and 9 bases, there was a span of 19 bases. The CDR3 covers 16 residues. The CDR3 sequence is CASSLGTFPLRGEQFF. The CDR3 DNA is TGTGCCAGCAGCTTGGGGACATTTCCCCTTAGGGGTGAGCAGTTCTTC.

The rearrangement uses TRBV6-6 and TRBJ1-1; 7 bases match TRBD1. This CDR3 contains 11 residues. The V gene end was trimmed by 7 bases and the J gene end by 10 bases; junction bases not matched to a gene: 6. Germline V gene lookup returns CDR1 MNHNY and CDR2 SVGAGI (reference sequence). The CDR3 DNA sequence: TGTGCCAGCACAGGGGGAAGAGGAGCTTTCTTT. This encodes CASTGGRGAFF.

This clone showed up just a few times. V and J are TRBV18 and TRBJ2-1, with D perhaps TRBD2 (6 bases). The V end lost 0 bases, the J end lost 9 bases, and 12 bases lay between the germline ends. Germline loops: CDR1 KGHSH, CDR2 LQKENI. This CDR3 spans 14 amino acids. The CDR3 reads CASSPPLALAEQFF. In DNA, the CDR3 is TGTGCCAGCTCACCACCTCTAGCGCTCGCTGAGCAGTTCTTC.